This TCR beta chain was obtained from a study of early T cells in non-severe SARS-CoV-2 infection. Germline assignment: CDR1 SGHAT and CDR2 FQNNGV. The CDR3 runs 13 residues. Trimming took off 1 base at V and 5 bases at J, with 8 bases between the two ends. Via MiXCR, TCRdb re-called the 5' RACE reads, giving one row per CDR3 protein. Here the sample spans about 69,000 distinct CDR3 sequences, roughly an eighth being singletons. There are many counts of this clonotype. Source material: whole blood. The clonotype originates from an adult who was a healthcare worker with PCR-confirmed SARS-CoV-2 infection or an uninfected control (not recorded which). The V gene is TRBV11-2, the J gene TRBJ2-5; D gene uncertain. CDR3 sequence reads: CASSLGEFETQYF. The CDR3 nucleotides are TGTGCCAGCAGCTTAGGCGAGTTTGAGACCCAGTACTTC.